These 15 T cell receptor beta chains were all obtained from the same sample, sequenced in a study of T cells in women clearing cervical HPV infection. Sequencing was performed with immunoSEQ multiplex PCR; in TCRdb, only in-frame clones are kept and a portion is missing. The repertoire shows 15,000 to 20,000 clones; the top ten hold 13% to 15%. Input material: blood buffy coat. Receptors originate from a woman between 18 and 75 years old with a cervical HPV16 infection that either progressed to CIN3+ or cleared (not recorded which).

CDR3 region: CASSFGQGARGYTF. Incomplete CDR3 DNA: TGTGCCAGCAGCTTTGGACAGGGGGCAAGGGGC. The rearrangement uses TRBV7-8 and TRBJ1-2, with TRBD1 identical over 11 bases. The CDR3 end lies 3 residues beyond the end of the read and is filled in from the germline J gene. The germline V gene encodes CDR1 SGHVS and CDR2 FQNEAQ. The CDR3 is made up of 14 amino acids.

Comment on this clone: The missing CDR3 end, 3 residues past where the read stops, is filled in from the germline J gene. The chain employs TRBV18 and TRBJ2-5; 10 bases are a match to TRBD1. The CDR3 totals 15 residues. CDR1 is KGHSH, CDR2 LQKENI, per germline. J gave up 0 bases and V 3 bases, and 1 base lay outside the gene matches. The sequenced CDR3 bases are TGTGCCAGCTCACCCGGGACAGGGGACCAAGAGACC. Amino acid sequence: CASSPGTGDQET. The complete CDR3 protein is CASSPGTGDQETQYF.

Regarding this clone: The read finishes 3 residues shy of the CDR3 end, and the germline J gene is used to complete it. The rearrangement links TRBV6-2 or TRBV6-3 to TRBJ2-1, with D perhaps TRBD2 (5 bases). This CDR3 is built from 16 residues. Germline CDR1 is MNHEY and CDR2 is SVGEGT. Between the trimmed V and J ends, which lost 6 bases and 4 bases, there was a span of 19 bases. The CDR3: CASRSAPSGGYNEQFF. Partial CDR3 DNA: TGTGCCAGCAGATCAGCCCCCTCGGGCGGGTACAATGAG.

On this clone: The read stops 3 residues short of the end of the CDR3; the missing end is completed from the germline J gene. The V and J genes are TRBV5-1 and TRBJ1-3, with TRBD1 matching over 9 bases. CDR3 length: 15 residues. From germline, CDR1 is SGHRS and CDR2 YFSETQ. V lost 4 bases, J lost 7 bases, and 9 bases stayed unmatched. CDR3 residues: CASSETQGAWNTIYF. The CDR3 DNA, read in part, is TGCGCCAGCAGCGAGACACAGGGGGCTTGGAACACC.

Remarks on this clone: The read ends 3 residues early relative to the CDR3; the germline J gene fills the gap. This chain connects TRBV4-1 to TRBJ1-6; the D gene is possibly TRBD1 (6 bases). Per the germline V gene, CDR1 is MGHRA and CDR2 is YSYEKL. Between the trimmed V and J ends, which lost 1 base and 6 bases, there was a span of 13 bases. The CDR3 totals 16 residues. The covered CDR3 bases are TGCGCCAGCAGCCAAGGGCTCGGACAGCGTAATTCACCC. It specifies CASSQGLGQRNSP. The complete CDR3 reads CASSQGLGQRNSPLHF.

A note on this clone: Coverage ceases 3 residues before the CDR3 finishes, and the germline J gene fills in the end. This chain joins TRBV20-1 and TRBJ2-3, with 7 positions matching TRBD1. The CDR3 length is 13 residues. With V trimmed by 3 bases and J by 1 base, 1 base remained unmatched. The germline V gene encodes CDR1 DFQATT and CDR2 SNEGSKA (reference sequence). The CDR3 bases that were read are TGCAGTGCTAGCGGACAGGGCACAGATACG. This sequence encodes CSASGQGTDT. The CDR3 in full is CSASGQGTDTQYF.

The CDR3 bases that were read are TGTGCCAGCAGTCCAGACACCTCCTATGGC. Translating gives CASSPDTSYG. The whole CDR3 sequence is CASSPDTSYGYTF. This rearrangement joins TRBV2 to TRBJ1-2; D gene uncertain. Sequencing ends 3 residues short of the CDR3 end; the germline J gene provides the rest. The V end was cut by 5 bases, the J end by 4 bases, with 11 bases between. The CDR3 contains 13 residues. Germline loops: CDR1 SNHLY, CDR2 FYNNEI.

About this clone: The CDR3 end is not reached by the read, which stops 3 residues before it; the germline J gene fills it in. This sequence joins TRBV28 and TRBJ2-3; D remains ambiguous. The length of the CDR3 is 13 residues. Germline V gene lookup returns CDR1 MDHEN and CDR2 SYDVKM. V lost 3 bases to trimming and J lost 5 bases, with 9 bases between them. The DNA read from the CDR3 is TGTGCCAGCAGTTTCGGGTACCAAGATACG. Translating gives CASSFGYQDT. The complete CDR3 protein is CASSFGYQDTQYF.

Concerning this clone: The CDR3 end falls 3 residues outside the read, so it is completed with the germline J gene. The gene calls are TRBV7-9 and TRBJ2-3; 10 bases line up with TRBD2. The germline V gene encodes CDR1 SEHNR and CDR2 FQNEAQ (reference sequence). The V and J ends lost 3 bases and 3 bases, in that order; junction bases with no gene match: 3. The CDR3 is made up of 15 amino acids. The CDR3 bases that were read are TGTGCCAGCAGCTTGAATAGCGGGGGGACAGATACG. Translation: CASSLNSGGTDT. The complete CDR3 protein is CASSLNSGGTDTQYF.

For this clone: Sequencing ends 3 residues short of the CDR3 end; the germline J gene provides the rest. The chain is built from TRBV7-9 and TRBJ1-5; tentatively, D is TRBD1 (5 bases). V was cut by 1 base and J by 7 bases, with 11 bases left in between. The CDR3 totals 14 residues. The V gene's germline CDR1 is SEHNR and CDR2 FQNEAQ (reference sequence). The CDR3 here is CASSLGGVGQPQHF. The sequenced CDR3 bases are TGTGCCAGCAGCTTAGGAGGGGTCGGCCAGCCC.

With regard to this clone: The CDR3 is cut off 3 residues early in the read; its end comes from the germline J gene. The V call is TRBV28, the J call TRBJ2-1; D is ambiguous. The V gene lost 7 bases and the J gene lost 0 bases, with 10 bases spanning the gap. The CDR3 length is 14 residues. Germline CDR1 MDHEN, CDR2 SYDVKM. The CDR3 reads CASIAASSYNEQFF. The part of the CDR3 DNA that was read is TGTGCCAGCATTGCAGCGAGCTCCTACAATGAG. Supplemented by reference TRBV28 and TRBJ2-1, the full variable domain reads DVKVTQSSRYLVKRTGEKVFLECVQDMDHENMFWYRQDPGLGLRLIYFSYDVKMKEKGDIPEGYSVSREKKERFSLILESASTNQTSMYLCASIAASSYNEQFFGPGTRLTVL.

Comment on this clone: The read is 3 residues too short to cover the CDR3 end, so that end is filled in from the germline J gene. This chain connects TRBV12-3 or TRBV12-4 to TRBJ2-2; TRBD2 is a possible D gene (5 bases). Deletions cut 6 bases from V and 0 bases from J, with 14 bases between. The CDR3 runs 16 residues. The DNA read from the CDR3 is TGTGCCAGCAGGCCGCGAGGGTTCGCGAACACCGGGGAG. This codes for CASRPRGFANTGE. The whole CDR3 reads CASRPRGFANTGELFF.

CDR3 region: CASSLRQGSEAFF. Incomplete CDR3 DNA: TGTGCCAGCAGCTTACGACAGGGGAGTGAA. This chain links TRBV7-9 with TRBJ1-1, with 8 bases lining up with TRBD1. The read falls 3 residues short of the CDR3 end, and the missing part is taken from the germline J gene. The trim removed 2 bases at V and 7 bases at J, leaving 3 bases unmatched. Germline V gene sequence: CDR1 SEHNR, CDR2 FQNEAQ (reference sequence). The CDR3 length is 13 residues.

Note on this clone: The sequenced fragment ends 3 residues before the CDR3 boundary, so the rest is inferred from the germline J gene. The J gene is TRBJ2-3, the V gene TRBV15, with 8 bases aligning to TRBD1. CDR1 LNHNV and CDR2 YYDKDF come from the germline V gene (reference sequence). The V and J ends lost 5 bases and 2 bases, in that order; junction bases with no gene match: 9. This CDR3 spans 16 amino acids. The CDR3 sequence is CATSGNRGSFTDTQYF. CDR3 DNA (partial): TGTGCCACCAGCGGAAACAGGGGGAGTTTCACAGATACG.

The DNA read from the CDR3 is TGTGCCAGCAGCCCTCAACTAGCGGGAGGGCCTTCTGATACG. Its translation: CASSPQLAGGPSDT. The full CDR3 sequence reads CASSPQLAGGPSDTQYF. This rearrangement joins TRBV7-6 to TRBJ2-3; TRBD2 matches at 13 bases. The observed sequence ends 3 residues before the CDR3 terminus, with the missing tail filled in from the germline J gene. The CDR3 sequence is 17 residues long. V lost 5 bases and J lost 6; bases outside the gene matches: 11. The germline V gene has CDR1 SGHVS and CDR2 FNYEAQ.